This TCR beta chain was sequenced in a study of T cell repertoires in cytomegalovirus infection. Across the whole study: Through public TCR beta signatures, both CMV infection and matching HLA type were indicated.

General study results and limits: Across the ex vivo response, the dominant clonotypes were HLA-C-restricted CMV-specific TCR beta clonotypes.

By proportion, this clonotype is medium-sized. Its cognate antigen is unknown. TCRdb reprocessed the reads via MiXCR and lists one record per CDR3 protein. The data contain about 770,000 distinct CDR3 sequences, roughly 29% of them singletons. Trimming shortened V by 3 bases and J by 7 bases, and 14 bases separated the two germline ends. The germline V gene encodes CDR1 MGHRA and CDR2 YSYEKL. The CDR3 sequence is 14 residues long. The sample in question was cultured CD8+ T cells from PBMCs, obtained from culture after CMV antigen stimulation. The V gene is TRBV4-1, the J gene TRBJ2-3; D remains ambiguous. This receptor was identified in a human donor in good health (CMV status not recorded). Some clones in this sample may be carry-over from other donors' samples. The CDR3 here is CASSQETGQYTQYF. The CDR3 DNA reads TGCGCCAGCAGCCAGGAAACCGGTCAATATACGCAGTATTTT.